What follows are 25 T cell receptor beta chains derived from one specimen sequenced in a study of CD8 T cell repertoires and HIV-1 epitope variants. The protocol was immunoSEQ multiplex PCR, while the TCRdb copy is restricted to in-frame clones and leaves out a portion. This table has some 100,000 clones, just under 75% appearing once. The sequenced sample was uncultured baseline CD8+ T cells from peripheral blood mononuclear cells (PBMCs). The receptor set was obtained from a male donor with HIV.

The rearrangement links TRBV29-1 to TRBJ2-7; D is unresolved. The CDR3 consists of 12 residues. V dropped 8 bases and J dropped 6 bases, with 17 bases sitting between them. Germline lookup yields CDR1 SQVTM and CDR2 ANQGSEA. The CDR3 nucleotides read TGCAGCCCGAAAAGGACCCGCTTCGAGCAGTACTTC. This codes for CSPKRTRFEQYF.

The chain couples TRBV4-3 to TRBJ2-7; 14 bases match TRBD2. This CDR3 region has 16 residues. Germline V gene lookup returns CDR1 LGHNA and CDR2 YSLEER. V dropped 3 bases and J dropped 5; count of bases not matched to a gene: 6. The CDR3 DNA is TGCGCCAGCAGCCAGACGACTAGCGGGGGGGCCCACGAGCAGTACTTC. Translated: CASSQTTSGGAHEQYF.

DNA of the CDR3: TGTGCCAGCAGCTTCCCCCTCGGGATCCCAAGTTTGGATGAGCAGTTCTTC. This gives the protein CASSFPLGIPSLDEQFF. The chain links TRBV5-6 to TRBJ2-1, with TRBD2 as a possible D gene (5 bases). CDR3 size: 17 residues. From germline, CDR1 is SGHDT and CDR2 YYEEEE. V lost 2 bases to trimming and J lost 8 bases, with 23 bases between them. Full variable domain (missing parts from reference TRBV5-6 and TRBJ2-1): DAGVTQSPTHLIKTRGQQVTLRCSPKSGHDTVSWYQQALGQGPQFIFQYYEEEERQRGNFPDRFSGHQFPNYSSELNVNALLLGDSALYLCASSFPLGIPSLDEQFFGPGTRLTVL.

On this clone: The junction shows a germline mismatch at one end, possibly a read error. The chain employs TRBV7-7 and TRBJ2-1, with TRBD2 matching over 8 bases. This CDR3 spans 16 amino acids. The germline gives CDR1 SSHAT, CDR2 FNYEAQ (reference sequence). CDR3 sequence reads: CASSQTSGLSYNEQFF. The CDR3 DNA reads as TGTGCTAGCAGCCAAACTAGCGGACTCTCCTACAATGAGCAGTTCTTC.

The rearrangement links TRBV6-6 to TRBJ1-4; the match to TRBD1 covers 8 bases. The CDR3 totals 15 residues. The germline V gene has CDR1 MNHNY and CDR2 SVGAGI (reference sequence). Losses at the gene ends were 2 bases for V and 8 bases for J; bases not matched to a gene: 7. The CDR3 is CASSYQGRGQEKLFF. CDR3 DNA: TGTGCCAGCAGTTACCAGGGCAGGGGGCAAGAAAAACTGTTTTTT.

This sequence joins TRBV28 and TRBJ1-4; no clear D gene. The germline V gene encodes CDR1 MDHEN and CDR2 SYDVKM. V lost 5 bases, J lost 1 base, and 20 bases lay in between. The length of the CDR3 is 18 residues. The CDR3 DNA sequence: TGTGCCAGCAGTCCCCTCCCCCGGGTTCGGGAAACTAATGAAAAACTGTTTTTT. Translated, it gives CASSPLPRVRETNEKLFF.

In its sample, this clone was seen a few times. CDR3 DNA sequence: TGTGCCAGTAGTCCAAGAGGACAGGGGGTGGGCAATGAGCAGTTCTTC. Translated: CASSPRGQGVGNEQFF. The J gene is TRBJ2-1, the V gene TRBV19; 10 bases fit TRBD1. This CDR3 has 16 residues. Germline loops: CDR1 LNHDA, CDR2 SQIVND (reference sequence). Losses at the gene ends were 5 bases for V and 6 bases for J; bases not matched to a gene: 10.

The V call is TRBV19, the J call TRBJ2-7; D gene uncertain. The CDR3 has 15 amino acids. Trimming pared 6 bases from V and 2 bases from J, leaving 17 bases between. Germline CDR1 is LNHDA and CDR2 is SQIVND (reference sequence). In DNA form, the CDR3 reads TGTGCCAGTAGCCCGACCCGATCGCGAACCTACGAGCAGTACTTC. Translated: CASSPTRSRTYEQYF.

A few counts support this clone. The chain uses TRBV5-1 and TRBJ1-2; 9 nucleotides line up with TRBD1. Germline CDR1 is SGHRS and CDR2 is YFSETQ. The CDR3 sequence is 15 residues long. Losses at the gene ends were 2 bases for V and 8 bases for J; bases not matched to a gene: 10. The CDR3 region has the DNA TGCGCCAGCAGCTTCTCGGGACAGGGCGGCCGGGGCTACACCTTC. This gives the protein CASSFSGQGGRGYTF.

The rearrangement links TRBV5-8 to TRBJ1-5; no reliable D call. The CDR3 contains 14 residues. Trimming cost V 4 bases and J 7 bases, with 15 bases left between them. The V gene's germline CDR1 is SGHTS and CDR2 YDEGEE. The CDR3 spells CASSKRRERQPQHF. Here the CDR3 DNA reads TGTGCCAGCAGCAAAAGGAGGGAACGACAGCCCCAGCATTTT.

This clone was seen just once. The chain links TRBV5-4 to TRBJ2-1; 8 nucleotides match TRBD2. V was pared by 3 bases and J by 2 bases, with 7 bases of the junction left unmatched. Per germline, CDR1 SGHNT and CDR2 YYREEE (reference sequence). CDR3 length: 16 residues. This CDR3 reads CASSYRLAFTYNEQFF. The CDR3 DNA follows: TGTGCCAGCAGCTATAGACTAGCGTTTACCTACAATGAGCAGTTCTTC.

V gene TRBV30 combines with J gene TRBJ2-7; D unresolved. V lost 2 bases and J lost 6, with 8 bases in between. The V gene's germline CDR1 is GTSNPN and CDR2 SVGIG (reference sequence). The CDR3 totals 11 residues. CDR3 DNA: TGTGCCTGGAGTTCCCCTGCCGAGCAGTACTTC. This codes for CAWSSPAEQYF. Drawing the rest from reference TRBV30 and TRBJ2-7, the complete variable domain is SQTIHQWPATLVQPVGSPLSLECTVEGTSNPNLYWYRQAAGRGLQLLFYSVGIGQISSEVPQNLSASRPQDRQFILSSKKLLLSDSGFYLCAWSSPAEQYFGPGTRLTVT.

The chain has TRBV28 and TRBJ2-3; D unclear. CDR3 length equals 14 residues. The V gene's germline CDR1 is MDHEN and CDR2 SYDVKM. V was trimmed by 2 bases and J by 5 bases, leaving 11 bases between them. CDR3 amino acids: CASSLDGGRDTQYF. As DNA, the CDR3 is TGTGCCAGCAGTTTAGACGGCGGAAGAGATACGCAGTATTTT.

The rearrangement joins TRBV7-6 to TRBJ1-4; tentatively, D is TRBD1 (6 bases). V gave up 0 bases and J gave up 7 bases, with 18 bases separating them. The CDR3 runs 17 residues. Germline lookup yields CDR1 SGHVS and CDR2 FNYEAQ. CDR3 DNA sequence: TGTGCCAGCAGCTTAGCGAAGGGGGGCGCGCTGAGTGAAAAACTGTTTTTT. Protein: CASSLAKGGALSEKLFF.

The V and J genes are TRBV28 and TRBJ1-5, with TRBD1 identical over 10 bases. The V and J ends lost 3 bases and 1 base, in that order; junction bases with no gene match: 3. Germline loops: CDR1 MDHEN, CDR2 SYDVKM. This CDR3 has 16 amino acids. In nucleotides, the CDR3 is TGTGCCAGCAGTTTGTCGGGACAGGGGAGCAATCAGCCCCAGCATTTT. Amino acids: CASSLSGQGSNQPQHF.

This clone was seen a handful of times. The rearrangement links TRBV9 to TRBJ1-6, with D hard to call. The CDR3 contains 13 residues. V dropped 2 bases and J dropped 8 bases, with 8 bases sitting between them. Germline V CDR1 and CDR2: SGDLS, YYNGEE. This chain's CDR3 is CASSVRVDSPLHF. CDR3 nucleotide sequence: TGTGCCAGCAGCGTCCGGGTAGATTCACCCCTCCACTTT.

This clone was picked up many times. The genes are TRBV15 and TRBJ2-7; 9 bases are a match to TRBD2. The germline V gene has CDR1 LNHNV and CDR2 YYDKDF (reference sequence). This CDR3 region has 17 residues. J gave up 2 bases and V 1 base, and 9 bases lay outside the gene matches. The chain's CDR3 is CATSRAGVAGDAYEQYF. The CDR3 nucleotides read TGTGCCACCAGCAGAGCGGGGGTAGCGGGAGACGCCTACGAGCAGTACTTC.

This clone was detected a few times. The chain has TRBV9 and TRBJ1-6; D is uncertain. The CDR3 extends over 15 amino acids. Germline lookup yields CDR1 SGDLS and CDR2 YYNGEE. The ends were cut back, 0 bases at V and 0 bases at J, with 4 bases in the middle. The DNA of the CDR3 is TGTGCCAGCAGCGTAGGTGTCTCCTATAATTCACCCCTCCACTTT. It yields the protein CASSVGVSYNSPLHF. Full variable domain (outside the CDR3, taken from reference TRBV9 and TRBJ1-6): DSGVTQTPKHLITATGQRVTLRCSPRSGDLSVYWYQQSLDQGLQFLIQYYNGEERAKGNILERFSAQQFPDLHSELNLSSLELGDSALYFCASSVGVSYNSPLHFGNGTRLTVT.

The chain is built from TRBV28 and TRBJ1-1; unclear D gene. Trimming cost V 5 bases and J 7 bases, with 11 bases left between them. This CDR3 is 12 amino acids long. Germline CDR1 is MDHEN and CDR2 is SYDVKM. CDR3 protein: CASSLGAGEAFF. The CDR3 DNA is TGTGCCAGCAGTCTTGGAGCCGGTGAAGCTTTCTTT.

The gene calls are TRBV7-2 and TRBJ2-1; the D gene is possibly TRBD2 (5 bases). CDR3 length: 15 residues. Per the germline V gene, CDR1 is SGHTA and CDR2 is FQGNSA. V gave up 1 base and J gave up 1 base, with 8 bases separating them. CDR3 amino acids: CASSLESGSYNEQFF. CDR3 nucleotide sequence: TGTGCCAGCAGCTTAGAGTCGGGATCCTACAATGAGCAGTTCTTC.

This rearrangement joins TRBV28 to TRBJ1-1; D is possibly TRBD1 (6 bases). The germline gives CDR1 MDHEN, CDR2 SYDVKM. The CDR3 runs 14 residues. Trimming took 6 bases from V and 0 from J, leaving 11 bases between them. This CDR3 reads CASRGGAVNTEAFF. CDR3 DNA sequence: TGTGCCAGCAGGGGGGGGGCCGTGAACACTGAAGCTTTCTTT. Together with reference TRBV28 and TRBJ1-1, the CDR3 gives the full variable domain: DVKVTQSSRYLVKRTGEKVFLECVQDMDHENMFWYRQDPGLGLRLIYFSYDVKMKEKGDIPEGYSVSREKKERFSLILESASTNQTSMYLCASRGGAVNTEAFFGQGTRLTVV.

The chain has TRBV7-9 and TRBJ2-5; 7 nucleotides align to TRBD2. Germline trimming cut 3 bases from V and 5 bases from J; bases unmatched to any gene: 12. CDR1 and CDR2 (germline): SEHNR, FQNEAQ (reference sequence). The CDR3 length is 16 residues. CDR3: CASSLARMAGVETQYF. CDR3 nucleotide sequence: TGTGCCAGCAGCTTGGCGAGGATGGCGGGAGTTGAGACCCAGTACTTC.

The chain couples TRBV15 to TRBJ2-1, with 15 bases matching TRBD2. CDR1 and CDR2 from the germline V gene are LNHNV and YYDKDF (reference sequence). Losses at the gene ends were 1 base for V and 6 bases for J; bases not matched to a gene: 1. This CDR3 has 16 amino acids. The CDR3 sequence: CATSRGTSGRANEQFF. The CDR3 DNA sequence: TGTGCCACCAGCAGAGGGACTAGCGGGAGGGCCAATGAGCAGTTCTTC.

J is TRBJ2-7 and V is TRBV5-1, with 9 bases aligning to TRBD2. Germline V gives CDR1 SGHRS, CDR2 YFSETQ. The length of the CDR3 is 15 residues. The ends lost 2 bases at V and 3 bases at J; junction bases unmatched: 6. The CDR3 is CASSFGSGGNYEQYF. For the CDR3, the DNA is TGCGCCAGCAGCTTTGGAAGCGGGGGGAACTACGAGCAGTACTTC.

This clone came up a few times. The genes are TRBV6-1 and TRBJ2-5; 8 bases map to TRBD2. Germline lookup yields CDR1 MNHNS and CDR2 SASEGT. Trimming at V came to 2 bases and at J to 7 bases, leaving 9 bases not matched to a gene. The CDR3 spans 15 residues. The CDR3 sequence: CASSETWTSPRTQYF. Here the CDR3 DNA reads TGTGCCAGCAGTGAAACTTGGACTAGCCCGAGGACCCAGTACTTC.